This T cell receptor beta chain was captured in a study of beta chain features in type 1 diabetes. To note about this clone: Its antigen is as yet unknown.

Expressed TCRB transcripts were sequenced after all isolated RNA was converted to cDNA. Libraries were prepared by immunoSEQ multiplex PCR; TCRdb keeps only in-frame clonotypes and omits some of them. The sample shows about 250,000 clones, around 14% of them seen only once. Broader study findings: Naive, central memory and Treg TCRB repertoires seemed to resemble each other more closely in patients than they did in healthy donors. Insertions were fewer and deletions more numerous at VDJ junctions in type 1 diabetes patients. Unsettled here was the matter of whether HLA type influences TCRB rearrangement.

In all sorted populations, purity surpassed 95%. Germline-derived CDR1 and CDR2 are LNHDA and SQIVND (reference sequence). CDR3 size: 14 residues. The germline V and J ends were trimmed by 8 bases and 8 bases, with 21 bases remaining between them. This receptor was obtained from a woman aged 40 to 55 in good health. This sequence joins TRBV19 and TRBJ1-2; D is possibly TRBD1 (6 bases). The sequenced sample consisted of naive CD4+ T cells from blood. The CDR3 region has the DNA TGTGCCAGTTACCTCCGAGGGGGTGGAGAGGGCTACACCTTC. Protein sequence: CASYLRGGGEGYTF.